This entry describes one T cell receptor (beta chain). Trimming took off 4 bases at V and 5 bases at J, with 42 bases between the two ends. The CDR3 is 24 amino acids. Germline loops: CDR1 SGHDN, CDR2 FVKESK. The sample belongs to a study of T-cell reconstitution after alpha-beta-depleted transplantation in children. During its preparation, the TCRbeta library received unique molecular identifiers. A single record per CDR3 protein comes from TCRdb applying MiXCR to the PCR reads. This table has some 530,000 distinct CDR3 sequences, approximately 12% appearing once. This sequence joins TRBV14 and TRBJ2-1, with D maybe TRBD2 (5 bases). The sequence was collected from a human donor who donated a stem cell graft to a child with combined immunodeficiency. The starting material was PBMCs from the stem cell graft donor, obtained from the stem cell graft. DNA for the CDR3: TGTGCCAGCAGCCTTCCCCCTCTGTTAGGCGTTTGGTTTTTTGGGAGCCGACCCCACAATGAGCAGTTCTTC. It is translated as CASSLPPLLGVWFFGSRPHNEQFF.